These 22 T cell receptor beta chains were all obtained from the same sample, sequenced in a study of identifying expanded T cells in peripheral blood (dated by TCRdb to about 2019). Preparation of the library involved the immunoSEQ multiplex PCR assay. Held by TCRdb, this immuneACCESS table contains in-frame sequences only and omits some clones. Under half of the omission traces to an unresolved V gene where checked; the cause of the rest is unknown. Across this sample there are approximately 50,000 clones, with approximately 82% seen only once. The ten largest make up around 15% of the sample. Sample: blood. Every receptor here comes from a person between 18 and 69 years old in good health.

The CDR3 coding sequence is TGTGCCAGTAGTACGTTAACAGATACGCAGTATTTT. It translates to CASSTLTDTQYF. The J gene is TRBJ2-3, the V gene TRBV19; no clear D. The CDR3 is 12 residues long. Germline V gene sequence: CDR1 LNHDA, CDR2 SQIVND (reference sequence). The V end lost 4 bases, the J end lost 3 bases, and 5 bases lay between the germline ends.

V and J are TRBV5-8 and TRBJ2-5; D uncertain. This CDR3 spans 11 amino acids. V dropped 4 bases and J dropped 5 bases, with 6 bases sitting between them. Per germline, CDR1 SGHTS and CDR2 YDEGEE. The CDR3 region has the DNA TGTGCCAGCAGCCCCGGGGAGACCCAGTACTTC. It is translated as CASSPGETQYF.

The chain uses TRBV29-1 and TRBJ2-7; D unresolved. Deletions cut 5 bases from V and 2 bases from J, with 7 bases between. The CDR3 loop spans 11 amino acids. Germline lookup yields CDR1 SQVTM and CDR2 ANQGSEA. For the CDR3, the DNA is TGCAGCGTTAAACTCGCCTACGAGCAGTACTTC. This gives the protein CSVKLAYEQYF.

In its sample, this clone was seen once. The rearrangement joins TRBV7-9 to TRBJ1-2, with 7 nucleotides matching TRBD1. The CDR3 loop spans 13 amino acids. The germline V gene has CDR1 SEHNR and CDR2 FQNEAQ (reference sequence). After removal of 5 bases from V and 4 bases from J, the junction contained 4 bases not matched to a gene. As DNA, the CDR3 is TGTGCCAGCAGCGAGGGACAGATCTATGGCTACACCTTC. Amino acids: CASSEGQIYGYTF.

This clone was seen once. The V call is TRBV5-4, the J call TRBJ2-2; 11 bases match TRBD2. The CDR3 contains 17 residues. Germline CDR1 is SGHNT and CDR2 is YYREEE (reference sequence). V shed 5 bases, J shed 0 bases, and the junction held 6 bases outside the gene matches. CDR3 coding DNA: TGTGCCAGCAGACCCGGACTAGCGGGCTCGAACACCGGGGAGCTGTTTTTT. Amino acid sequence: CASRPGLAGSNTGELFF.

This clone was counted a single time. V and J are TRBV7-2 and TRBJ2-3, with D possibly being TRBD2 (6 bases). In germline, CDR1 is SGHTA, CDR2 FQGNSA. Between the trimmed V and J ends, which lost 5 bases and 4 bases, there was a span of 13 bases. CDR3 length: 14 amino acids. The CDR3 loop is CASSRRSSADTQYF. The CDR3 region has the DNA TGTGCCAGCAGCCGGAGATCTAGCGCAGATACGCAGTATTTT.

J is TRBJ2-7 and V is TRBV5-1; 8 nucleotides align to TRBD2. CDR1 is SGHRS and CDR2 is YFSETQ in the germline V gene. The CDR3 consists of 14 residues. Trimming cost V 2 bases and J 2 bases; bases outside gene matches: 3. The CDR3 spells CASSLPGGTYEQYF. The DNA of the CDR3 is TGCGCCAGCAGCTTACCGGGAGGGACCTACGAGCAGTACTTC.

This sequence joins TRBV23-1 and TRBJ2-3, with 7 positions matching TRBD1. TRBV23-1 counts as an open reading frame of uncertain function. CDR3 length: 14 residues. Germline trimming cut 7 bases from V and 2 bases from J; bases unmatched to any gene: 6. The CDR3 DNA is TGCGCCAGCACCGACAGGGCTACCACAGATACGCAGTATTTT. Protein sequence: CASTDRATTDTQYF.

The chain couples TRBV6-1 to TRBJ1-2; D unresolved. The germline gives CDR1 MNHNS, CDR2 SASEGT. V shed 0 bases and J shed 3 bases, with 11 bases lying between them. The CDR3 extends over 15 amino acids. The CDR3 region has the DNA TGTGCCAGCAGTGAAGCGTTGACGGACTACTATGGCTACACCTTC. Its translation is CASSEALTDYYGYTF.

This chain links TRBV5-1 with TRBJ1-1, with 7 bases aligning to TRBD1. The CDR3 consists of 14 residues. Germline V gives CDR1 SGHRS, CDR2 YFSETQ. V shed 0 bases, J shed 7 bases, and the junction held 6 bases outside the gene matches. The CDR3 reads CASSLGGTVNEAFF. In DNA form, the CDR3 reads TGCGCCAGCAGCTTGGGCGGGACAGTAAATGAAGCTTTCTTT.

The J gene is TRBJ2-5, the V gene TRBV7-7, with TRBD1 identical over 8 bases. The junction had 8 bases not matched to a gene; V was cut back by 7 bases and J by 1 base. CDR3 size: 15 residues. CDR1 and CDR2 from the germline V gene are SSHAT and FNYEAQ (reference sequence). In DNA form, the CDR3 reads TGTGCCAGCACCAGGGGGCAGGGCCTCCAAGAGACCCAGTACTTC. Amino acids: CASTRGQGLQETQYF.

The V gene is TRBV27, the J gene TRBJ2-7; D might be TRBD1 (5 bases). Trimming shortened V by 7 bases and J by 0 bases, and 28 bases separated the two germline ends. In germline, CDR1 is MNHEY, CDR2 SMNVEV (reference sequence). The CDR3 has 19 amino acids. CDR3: CASKNPSPIQEPVSYEQYF. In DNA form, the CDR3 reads TGTGCCAGCAAAAATCCCAGTCCGATACAGGAGCCGGTCTCCTACGAGCAGTACTTC.

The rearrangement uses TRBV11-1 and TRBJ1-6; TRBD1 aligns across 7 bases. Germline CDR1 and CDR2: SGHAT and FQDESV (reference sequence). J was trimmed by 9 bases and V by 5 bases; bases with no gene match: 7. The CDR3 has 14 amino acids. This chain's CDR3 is CASSLRQGTSPLHF. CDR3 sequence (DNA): TGTGCCAGCAGCCTTAGACAGGGAACTTCACCCCTCCACTTT. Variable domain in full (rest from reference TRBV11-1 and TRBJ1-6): EAEVAQSPRYKITEKSQAVAFWCDPISGHATLYWYRQILGQGPELLVQFQDESVVDDSQLPKDRFSAERLKGVDSTLKIQPAELGDSAMYLCASSLRQGTSPLHFGNGTRLTVT.

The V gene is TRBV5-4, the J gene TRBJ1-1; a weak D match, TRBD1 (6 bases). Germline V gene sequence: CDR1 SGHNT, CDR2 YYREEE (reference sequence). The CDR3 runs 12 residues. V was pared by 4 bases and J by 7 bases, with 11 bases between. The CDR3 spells CASSLKGGEAFF. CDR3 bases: TGTGCCAGCAGCCTAAAGGGGGGTGAAGCTTTCTTT. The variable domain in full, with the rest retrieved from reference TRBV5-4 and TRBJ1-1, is ETGVTQSPTHLIKTRGQQVTLRCSSQSGHNTVSWYQQALGQGPQFIFQYYREEENGRGNFPPRFSGLQFPNYSSELNVNALELDDSALYLCASSLKGGEAFFGQGTRLTVV.

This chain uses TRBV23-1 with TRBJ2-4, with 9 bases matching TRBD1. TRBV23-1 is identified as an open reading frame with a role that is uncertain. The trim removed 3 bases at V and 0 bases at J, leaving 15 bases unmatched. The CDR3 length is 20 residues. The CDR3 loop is CASSQYPGQGVRLAKNIQYF. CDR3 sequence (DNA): TGCGCCAGCAGTCAGTATCCGGGACAGGGCGTTCGTCTAGCCAAAAACATTCAGTACTTC.

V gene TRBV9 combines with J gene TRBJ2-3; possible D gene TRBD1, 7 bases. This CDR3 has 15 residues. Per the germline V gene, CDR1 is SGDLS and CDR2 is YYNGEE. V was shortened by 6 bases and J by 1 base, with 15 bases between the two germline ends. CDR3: CASTPGGQGTDTQYF. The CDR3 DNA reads TGTGCCAGCACCCCAGGGGGGCAAGGCACAGATACGCAGTATTTT.

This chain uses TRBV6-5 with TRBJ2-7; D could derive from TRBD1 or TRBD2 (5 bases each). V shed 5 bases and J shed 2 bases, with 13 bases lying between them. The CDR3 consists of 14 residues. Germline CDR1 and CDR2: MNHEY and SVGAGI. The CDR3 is CASSRGLAPYEQYV. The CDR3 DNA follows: TGTGCCAGCAGTCGGGGCCTAGCTCCCTACGAGCAGTACGTC.

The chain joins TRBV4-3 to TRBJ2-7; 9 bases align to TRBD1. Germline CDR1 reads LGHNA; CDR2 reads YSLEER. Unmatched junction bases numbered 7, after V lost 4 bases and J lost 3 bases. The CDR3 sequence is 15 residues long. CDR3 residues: CASSLLRGQGYEQYF. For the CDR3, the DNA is TGCGCCAGCAGCCTACTTCGGGGACAGGGCTACGAGCAGTACTTC.

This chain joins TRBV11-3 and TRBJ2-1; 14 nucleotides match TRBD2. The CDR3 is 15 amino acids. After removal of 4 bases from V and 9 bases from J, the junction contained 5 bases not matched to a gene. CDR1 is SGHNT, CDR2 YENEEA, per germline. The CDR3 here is CASSSGLAGGSEQFF. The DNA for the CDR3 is TGTGCCAGCAGCTCCGGACTAGCGGGAGGCAGTGAGCAGTTCTTC. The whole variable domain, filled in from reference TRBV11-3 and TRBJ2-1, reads EAGVVQSPRYKIIEKKQPVAFWCNPISGHNTLYWYLQNLGQGPELLIRYENEEAVDDSQLPKDRFSAERLKGVDSTLKIQPAELGDSAVYLCASSSGLAGGSEQFFGPGTRLTVL.

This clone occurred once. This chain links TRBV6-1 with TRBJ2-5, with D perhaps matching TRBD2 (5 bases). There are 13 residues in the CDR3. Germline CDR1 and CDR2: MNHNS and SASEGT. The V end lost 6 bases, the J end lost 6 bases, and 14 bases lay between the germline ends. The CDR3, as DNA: TGTGCCAGCAGCGAGAGGGAGTGGAAGACCCAGTACTTC. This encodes CASSEREWKTQYF.

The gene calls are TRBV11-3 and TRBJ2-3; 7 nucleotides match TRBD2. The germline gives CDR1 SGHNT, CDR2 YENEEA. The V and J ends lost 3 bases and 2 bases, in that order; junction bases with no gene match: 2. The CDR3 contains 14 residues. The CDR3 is CASSLSGTTDTQYF. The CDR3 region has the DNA TGTGCCAGCAGCTTGAGCGGGACCACAGATACGCAGTATTTT.

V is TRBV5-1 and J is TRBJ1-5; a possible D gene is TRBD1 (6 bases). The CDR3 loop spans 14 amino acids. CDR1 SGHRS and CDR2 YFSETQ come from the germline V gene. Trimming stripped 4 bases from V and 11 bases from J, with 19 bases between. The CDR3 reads CASSPTPGDWSQHF. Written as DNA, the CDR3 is TGCGCCAGCAGCCCAACCCCAGGGGACTGGTCCCAGCATTTT. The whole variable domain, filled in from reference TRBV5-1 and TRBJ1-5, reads KAGVTQTPRYLIKTRGQQVTLSCSPISGHRSVSWYQQTPGQGLQFLFEYFSETQRNKGNFPGRFSGRQFSNSRSEMNVSTLELGDSALYLCASSPTPGDWSQHFGDGTRLSIL.